This TCR beta chain was recovered during a study of OX40 agonist ivuxolimab in advanced cancers. At the level of the study: Ivuxolimab, an antibody that agonizes OX40 (CD134), was administered to the patients. General study points: Expanded peripheral T cell antigen specificity was not determined. At doses 0.1 to 3.0 mg/kg, CD4+ and CD8+ clones expanded.

The V and J ends lost 7 bases and 8 bases respectively, with 15 bases between them. This CDR3 has 13 residues. Germline CDR1 is KGHSY and CDR2 is FQNENV. Concerning this clone: Its specificity is unknown.

Autoimmune disease history or systemic immunosuppression led to patient exclusion. Repertoires were generated with immunoSEQ multiplex PCR, while TCRdb's copy carries only in-frame clones and drops some. The table shows about 80,000 clones, with around 94% occurring only once. V is TRBV16 and J is TRBJ2-1; maybe TRBD1 (8 bases). The clonotype comes from an adult with an advanced solid tumor such as melanoma, head and neck, liver or kidney cancer. Here the sequenced sample was CD4+ or CD8+ T cells sorted from blood, taken in a trial of the OX40 agonist ivuxolimab. Written as DNA, the CDR3 is TGTGCCAGCATCGGGGGGACAGGCGATGAGCAGTTCTTC. Its translation: CASIGGTGDEQFF.